The rows below give T cell receptor beta chains drawn from one sample of a study of blood T cell repertoires in COVID-19. Generated by immunoSEQ multiplex PCR, the TCRdb table keeps only in-frame clones and is missing some. Found here are about 160,000 clones, just under 95% of them singletons; the top ten hold 4.6%. The sequenced sample consisted of peripheral blood. The receptors originated from a woman in her forties or fifties with acute or convalescent COVID-19. The CDR3 runs from the conserved cysteine through the conserved F or W. A D gene is named only where the DNA matches it firmly.

TRBV15	NA	TRBJ2-7	CATSRSSRAEEQYF	TGTGCCACCAGCAGGTCATCCCGTGCGGAGGAGCAGTACTTC
TRBV6-2/TRBV6-3	NA	TRBJ1-2	CASSLGLGDTF	TGTGCCAGCAGTCTCGGACTCGGAGACACCTTC
TRBV5-1	NA	TRBJ2-2	CASSLVSPTGELFF	TGCGCCAGCAGCTTGGTATCCCCCACCGGGGAGCTGTTTTTT
TRBV3-1/TRBV3-2	TRBD2	TRBJ2-7	CASSQGSGGAYEQYF	TGTGCCAGCAGCCAAGGTAGCGGGGGGGCCTACGAGCAGTACTTC
TRBV3-1/TRBV3-2	NA	TRBJ1-6	CASSQGQLNSPLHF	TGTGCCAGCAGCCAAGGACAGTTAAATTCACCCCTCCACTTT
TRBV19	TRBD1	TRBJ1-5	CASSVRQGWSDQPQHF	TGTGCCAGTAGTGTCCGACAGGGATGGTCTGATCAGCCCCAGCATTTT
TRBV10-1	TRBD1	TRBJ2-1	CAGTGERNEQFF	TGCGCCGGAACAGGGGAAAGGAATGAGCAGTTCTTC
TRBV27	NA	TRBJ2-1	CASSPRGRLSYNEQFF	TGTGCCAGCAGTCCCCGAGGGAGACTCTCCTACAATGAGCAGTTCTTC
TRBV7-3	NA	TRBJ1-5	CASSSDRNQPQHF	TGTGCCAGCAGCTCCGACAGGAATCAGCCCCAGCATTTT
TRBV5-4	NA	TRBJ1-2	CAGYFWGDEYGYTF	TGTGCCGGATACTTTTGGGGAGATGAGTATGGCTACACCTTC
TRBV5-4	TRBD2	TRBJ2-5	CASSSGGSKETQYF	TGTGCCAGCAGCTCCGGGGGGTCGAAAGAGACCCAGTACTTC
TRBV2	TRBD1	TRBJ1-3	CASSGGTGAGNTIYF	TGTGCCAGCAGTGGGGGGACAGGAGCGGGAAACACCATATATTTT
TRBV5-6	NA	TRBJ1-2	CASGAGDYYGYTF	TGTGCCAGCGGGGCTGGAGATTACTATGGCTACACCTTC
TRBV19	NA	TRBJ1-4	CASRLGRDGRGEKLFF	TGTGCCAGCCGGTTAGGCAGGGATGGTCGTGGTGAAAAACTGTTTTTT
TRBV7-7	TRBD1	TRBJ1-1	CASSANRGTEAFF	TGTGCCAGCAGCGCCAACAGGGGAACTGAAGCTTTCTTT
TRBV11-2	NA	TRBJ2-4	CASSSNRGGKNIQYF	TGTGCCAGCAGCTCGAACAGGGGAGGCAAAAACATTCAGTACTTC
TRBV18	TRBD1	TRBJ1-1	CASSPGQQNTEAFF	TGTGCCAGCTCGCCGGGACAGCAGAACACTGAAGCTTTCTTT
TRBV3-1/TRBV3-2	NA	TRBJ2-2	CASSQEFPGTNTGELFF	TGTGCCAGCAGCCAAGAGTTCCCGGGGACGAACACCGGGGAGCTGTTTTTT
TRBV12-3/TRBV12-4	NA	TRBJ1-1	CASSLGRQGEAFF	TGTGCCAGCAGCCTTGGAAGGCAGGGTGAAGCTTTCTTT
TRBV7-8	TRBD1	TRBJ2-7	CASSLPGQGIYEQYF	TGTGCCAGCAGCTTACCGGGACAGGGTATCTACGAGCAGTACTTC
TRBV5-1	NA	TRBJ1-2	CASRGANYGYTF	TGCGCCAGCAGAGGGGCTAACTATGGCTACACCTTC
TRBV28	TRBD2	TRBJ2-7	CASRGTSQVYEQYF	TGTGCCAGCAGGGGGACTAGCCAGGTCTACGAGCAGTACTTC
TRBV9	NA	TRBJ2-7	CASSVAGREQYF	TGTGCCAGCAGCGTAGCAGGGAGGGAGCAGTACTTC
TRBV4-1	TRBD1	TRBJ2-1	CASRETGGVNEQFF	TGCGCCAGCAGAGAGACAGGGGGGGTGAATGAGCAGTTCTTC
TRBV19	NA	TRBJ1-2	CASSLQGNYGYTF	TGTGCCAGTAGTCTTCAGGGGAACTATGGCTACACCTTC
TRBV28	NA	TRBJ2-7	CASIGDTLNPYEQYF	TGTGCCAGCATTGGGGACACACTTAACCCCTACGAGCAGTACTTC
TRBV7-6	TRBD1	TRBJ2-7	CASSLGAGGSYEQYF	TGTGCCAGCAGCTTAGGGGCAGGGGGCTCCTACGAGCAGTACTTC
TRBV29-1	TRBD2	TRBJ2-2	CSVGTSGSGGTGELFF	TGCAGCGTGGGGACTAGCGGGAGTGGGGGCACCGGGGAGCTGTTTTTT
TRBV12-3/TRBV12-4	NA	TRBJ2-6	CASSFSGANVLTF	TGTGCCAGCAGTTTTTCAGGGGCCAACGTCCTGACTTTC
TRBV18	NA	TRBJ2-5	CASSPLNGVGETQYF	TGTGCCAGCTCACCTCTTAACGGGGTCGGGGAGACCCAGTACTTC
TRBV2	TRBD1	TRBJ1-5	CASRQGGNQPQHF	TGTGCCAGCAGGCAGGGGGGCAATCAGCCCCAGCATTTT
TRBV13	NA	TRBJ1-1	CASRFVRNTEAFF	TGTGCCAGCAGATTTGTGAGAAACACTGAAGCTTTCTTT
TRBV7-8	NA	TRBJ2-5	CASSRGLKETQYF	TGTGCCAGCAGCCGCGGACTAAAAGAGACCCAGTACTTC